This T cell receptor beta chain was captured in a study of T cell responses to AZD1222 COVID-19 vaccine (dated by TCRdb to the early 2020s). Turning to the overall study: A total of around 240 trial participants underwent TCR sequencing, of whom under 220 had received two doses of AZD1222 and approximately 26 had received two doses of the MenACWY control vaccine. Trial participants were enrolled into age subgroups of 18-55, 56-69 and 70-plus years, which contained about 150, 27 and 61 TCR-sequenced participants, respectively. Broader findings and caveats from the paper: Conclusions about previously exposed vaccinees are limited, since just five or six AZD1222 recipients were seropositive for SARS-CoV-2 at baseline. The vaccine-associated CD4 TCRs covered the entire spike protein, and the dominant responses fell in regions 160-218 and 743-854. Most participants were white British and females outnumbered males, and the authors suggested that clonal diversity may have been underestimated. Nearly half of unique spike-specific TCRs reportedly recognized epitopes outside regions mutated in the B.1.351 and B.1.1.7 variants. Because no day 14 peak-response samples were available, the repertoires could be characterized only after the peak T cell response. After two AZD1222 doses, spike-specific TCR breadth and depth were significantly higher than at day 0 and than in MenACWY recipients. The 56-69-year group was small, and its depth increase did not reach significance, likely because of low power.

CDR1 and CDR2, looked up from the germline V gene, are SGDLS and YYNGEE. Counted from cysteine to phenylalanine, this CDR3 has 16 amino acids. The read is trimmed to its CDR3 DNA, 48 bases read in frame from base 1. Trimming removed 2 bases from V and 2 bases from J; the gene matches leave 3 bases unexplained. This clone was recorded once. This receptor's antigen is unknown. Within one base of it there is no much larger clone, and no base qualities were kept. The CDR3 regions of human TCRbeta chains were analyzed by immunosequencing. For the original study's pipeline: Repertoire TCRs were matched against a reference library of SARS-CoV-2-specific TCRs generated with the MIRA antigen-specificity platform. Breadth was defined as the fraction of unique TCRs that were SARS-CoV-2-associated. Depth was defined as the fraction of total T cells that were SARS-CoV-2-associated. Each spike-specific TCR was assigned to its reactive spike region and to a CD4 or CD8 class using the MIRA data. Log10-transformed breadth and depth values were compared by one-way ANOVA with Sidak's multiple comparisons tests. The table comes from immuneACCESS by way of TCRdb, which keeps in-frame sequences with V and J called. Part of the clones is missing from these tables; in studies checked, under half for an unresolved V gene and the rest for unknown reasons. V and J calls and clone size are copied from that table; D and trimming were computed from the DNA. This sample gives about 140,000 clones in total; 92% of them show up just once. Approximately 3.8% of the sample rests with the top ten.

The time point label here, explained by the study, means: about 28 days (+/-7) after the second vaccine dose. AZD1222 recipients with second doses at about 4 weeks or about 12 weeks were pooled, because spike-specific TCR depth and breadth did not differ between schedules. Samples from vaccinated people were obtained from the UK trials COV001 and COV002, which included a single-blind randomized controlled phase 2/3 trial of AZD1222 (ChAdOx1 nCoV-19) in healthy adults. For TCRbeta chain sequencing, PBMC samples from trial participants were taken at day 0 and at day 28 after the second dose. The TCR comes from an adult who received the AZD1222 COVID-19 vaccine. The specimen was peripheral blood, collected 28 days after the second AZD1222 dose. Recombination linked TRBV9 to TRBJ2-1, with TRBD2 identical over 11 junction bases. The CDR3 protein: CASSVDSGGAYNEQFF. Read as DNA, the sequence is TGTGCCAGCAGCGTCGATAGCGGGGGGGCCTACAATGAGCAGTTCTTC.